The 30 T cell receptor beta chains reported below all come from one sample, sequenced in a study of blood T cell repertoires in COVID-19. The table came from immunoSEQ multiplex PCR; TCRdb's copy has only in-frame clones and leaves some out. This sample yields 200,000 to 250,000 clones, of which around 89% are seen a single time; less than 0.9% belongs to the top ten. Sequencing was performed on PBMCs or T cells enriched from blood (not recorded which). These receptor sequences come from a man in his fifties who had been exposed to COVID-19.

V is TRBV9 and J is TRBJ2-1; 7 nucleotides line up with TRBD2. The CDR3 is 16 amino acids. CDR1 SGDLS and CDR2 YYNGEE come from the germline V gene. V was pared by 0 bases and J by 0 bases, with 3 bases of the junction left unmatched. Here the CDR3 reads CASSVEGGSSYNEQFF. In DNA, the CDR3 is TGTGCCAGCAGCGTAGAGGGAGGGAGCTCCTACAATGAGCAGTTCTTC. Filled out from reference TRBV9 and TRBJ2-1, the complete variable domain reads DSGVTQTPKHLITATGQRVTLRCSPRSGDLSVYWYQQSLDQGLQFLIQYYNGEERAKGNILERFSAQQFPDLHSELNLSSLELGDSALYFCASSVEGGSSYNEQFFGPGTRLTVL.

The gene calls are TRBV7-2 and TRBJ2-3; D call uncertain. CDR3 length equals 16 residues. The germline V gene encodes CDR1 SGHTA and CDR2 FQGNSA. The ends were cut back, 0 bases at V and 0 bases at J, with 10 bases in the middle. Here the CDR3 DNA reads TGTGCCAGCAGCTTAGCGGCTCAGACTAGCACAGATACGCAGTATTTT. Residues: CASSLAAQTSTDTQYF.

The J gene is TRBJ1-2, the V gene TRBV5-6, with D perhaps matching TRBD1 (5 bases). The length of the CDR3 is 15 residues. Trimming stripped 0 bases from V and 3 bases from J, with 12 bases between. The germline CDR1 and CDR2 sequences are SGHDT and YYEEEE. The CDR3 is CASSLGQGGHYGYTF. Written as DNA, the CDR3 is TGTGCCAGCAGCTTGGGGCAGGGTGGACACTATGGCTACACCTTC.

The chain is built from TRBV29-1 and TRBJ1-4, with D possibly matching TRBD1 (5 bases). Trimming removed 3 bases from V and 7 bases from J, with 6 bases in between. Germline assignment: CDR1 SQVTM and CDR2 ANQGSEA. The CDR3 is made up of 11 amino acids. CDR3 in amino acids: CSVEGGEKLFF. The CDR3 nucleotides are TGCAGCGTTGAGGGGGGTGAAAAACTGTTTTTT.

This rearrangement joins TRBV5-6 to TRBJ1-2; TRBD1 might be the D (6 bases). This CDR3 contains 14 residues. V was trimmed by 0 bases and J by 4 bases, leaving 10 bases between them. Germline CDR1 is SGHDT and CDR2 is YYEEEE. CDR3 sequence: CASSLDRAGYGYTF. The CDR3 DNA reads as TGTGCCAGCAGCTTGGACAGGGCAGGCTATGGCTACACCTTC.

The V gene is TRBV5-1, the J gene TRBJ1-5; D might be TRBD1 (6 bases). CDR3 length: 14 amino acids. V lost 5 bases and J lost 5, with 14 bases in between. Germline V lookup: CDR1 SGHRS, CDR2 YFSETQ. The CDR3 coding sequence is TGCGCCAGCAGTTCTACAGGGTGGGATCAGCCCCAGCATTTT. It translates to CASSSTGWDQPQHF.

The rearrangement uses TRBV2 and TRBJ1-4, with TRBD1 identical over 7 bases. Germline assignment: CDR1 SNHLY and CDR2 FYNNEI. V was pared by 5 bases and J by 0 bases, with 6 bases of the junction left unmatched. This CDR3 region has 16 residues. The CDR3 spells CASSTGDTATNEKLFF. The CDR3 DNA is TGTGCCAGCAGTACAGGGGACACAGCAACTAATGAAAAACTGTTTTTT. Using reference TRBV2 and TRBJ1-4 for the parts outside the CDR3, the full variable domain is EPEVTQTPSHQVTQMGQEVILRCVPISNHLYFYWYRQILGQKVEFLVSFYNNEISEKSEIFDDQFSVERPDGSNFTLKIRSTKLEDSAMYFCASSTGDTATNEKLFFGSGTQLSVL.

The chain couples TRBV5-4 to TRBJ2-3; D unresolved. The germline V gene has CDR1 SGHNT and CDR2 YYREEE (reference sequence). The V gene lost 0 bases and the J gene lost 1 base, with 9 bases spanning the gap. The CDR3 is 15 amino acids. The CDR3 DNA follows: TGTGCCAGCAGCTTGGCAGTCCGGGGCACAGATACGCAGTATTTT. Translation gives CASSLAVRGTDTQYF.

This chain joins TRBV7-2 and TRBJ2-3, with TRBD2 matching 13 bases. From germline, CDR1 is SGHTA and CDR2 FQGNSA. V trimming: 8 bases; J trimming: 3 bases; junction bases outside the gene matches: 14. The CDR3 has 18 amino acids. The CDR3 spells CASRKLAGGTGGTDTQYF. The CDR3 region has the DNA TGTGCCAGCCGCAAACTAGCGGGGGGGACCGGAGGGACAGATACGCAGTATTTT.

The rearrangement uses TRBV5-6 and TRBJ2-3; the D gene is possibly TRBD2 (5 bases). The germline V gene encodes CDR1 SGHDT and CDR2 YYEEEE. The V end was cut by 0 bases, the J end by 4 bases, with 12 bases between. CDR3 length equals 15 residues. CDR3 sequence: CASSLGPPGADTQYF. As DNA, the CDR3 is TGTGCCAGCAGCTTGGGGCCTCCCGGGGCAGATACGCAGTATTTT.

The CDR3 DNA sequence: TGTGCCAGCAGTTACAGTCCTAGCGGGAAGACAGATACGCAGTATTTT. Translating it yields CASSYSPSGKTDTQYF. The V gene is TRBV6-5, the J gene TRBJ2-3, with 9 bases matching TRBD2. CDR1 is MNHEY, CDR2 SVGAGI, per germline. The length of the CDR3 is 16 residues. The junction had 6 bases not matched to a gene; V was cut back by 2 bases and J by 3 bases.

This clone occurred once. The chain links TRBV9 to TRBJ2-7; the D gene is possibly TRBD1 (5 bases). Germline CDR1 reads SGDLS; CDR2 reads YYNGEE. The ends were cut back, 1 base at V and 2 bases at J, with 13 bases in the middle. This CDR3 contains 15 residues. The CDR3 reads CASSVHGGAAYEQYF. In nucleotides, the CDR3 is TGTGCCAGCAGCGTACACGGTGGGGCGGCCTACGAGCAGTACTTC.

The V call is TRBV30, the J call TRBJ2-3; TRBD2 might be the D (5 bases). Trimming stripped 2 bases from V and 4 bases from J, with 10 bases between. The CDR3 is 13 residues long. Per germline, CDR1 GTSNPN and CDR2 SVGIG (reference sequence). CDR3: CAWSRGDADTQYF. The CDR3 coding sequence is TGTGCCTGGAGTCGGGGTGACGCAGATACGCAGTATTTT.

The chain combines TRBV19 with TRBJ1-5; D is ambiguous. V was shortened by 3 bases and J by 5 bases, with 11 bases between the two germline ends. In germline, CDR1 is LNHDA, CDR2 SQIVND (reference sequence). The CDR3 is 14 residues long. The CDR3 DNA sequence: TGTGCCAGTAGTATCACAGATCCGGATCAGCCCCAGCATTTT. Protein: CASSITDPDQPQHF.

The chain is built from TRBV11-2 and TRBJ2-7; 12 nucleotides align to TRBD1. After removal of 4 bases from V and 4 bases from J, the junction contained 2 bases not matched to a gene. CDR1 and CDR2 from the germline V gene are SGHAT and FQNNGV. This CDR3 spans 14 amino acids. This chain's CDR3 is CASSWDRGLYEQYF. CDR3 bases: TGTGCCAGCAGCTGGGACAGGGGGCTTTACGAGCAGTACTTC.

DNA for the CDR3: TGTGCCAGCAGCCAAAGTCCGTCCGGTGAGCAGTTCTTC. Protein: CASSQSPSGEQFF. This sequence joins TRBV4-2 and TRBJ2-1; D unresolved. CDR1 LGHNA and CDR2 YNFKEQ come from the germline V gene. The germline V and J ends were trimmed by 2 bases and 9 bases, with 11 bases remaining between them. The CDR3 totals 13 residues.

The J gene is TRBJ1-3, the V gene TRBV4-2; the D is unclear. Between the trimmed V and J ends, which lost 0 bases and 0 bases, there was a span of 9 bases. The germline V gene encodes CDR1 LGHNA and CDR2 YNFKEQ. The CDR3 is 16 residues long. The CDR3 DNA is TGTGCCAGCAGCCAAGATCGCGGGAGCTCTGGAAACACCATATATTTT. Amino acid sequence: CASSQDRGSSGNTIYF.

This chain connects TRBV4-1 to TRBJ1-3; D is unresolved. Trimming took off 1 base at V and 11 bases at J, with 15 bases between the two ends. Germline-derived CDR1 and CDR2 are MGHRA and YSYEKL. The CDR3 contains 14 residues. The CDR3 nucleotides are TGCGCCAGCAGCCAAGGCAGTCCTGGTATCGCCATATATTTT. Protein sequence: CASSQGSPGIAIYF.

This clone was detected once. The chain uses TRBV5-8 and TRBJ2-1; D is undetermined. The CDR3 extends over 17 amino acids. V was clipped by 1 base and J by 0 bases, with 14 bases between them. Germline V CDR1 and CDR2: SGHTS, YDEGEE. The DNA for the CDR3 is TGTGCCAGCAGCTTGCTATATCACTATAGCTCCTACAATGAGCAGTTCTTC. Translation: CASSLLYHYSSYNEQFF.

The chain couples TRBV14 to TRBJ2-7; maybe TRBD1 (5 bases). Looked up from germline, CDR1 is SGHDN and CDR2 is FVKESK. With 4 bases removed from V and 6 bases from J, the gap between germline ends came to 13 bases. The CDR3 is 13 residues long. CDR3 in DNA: TGTGCCAGCAGCCCTAGACAGTACGGCGAGCAGTACTTC. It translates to CASSPRQYGEQYF.

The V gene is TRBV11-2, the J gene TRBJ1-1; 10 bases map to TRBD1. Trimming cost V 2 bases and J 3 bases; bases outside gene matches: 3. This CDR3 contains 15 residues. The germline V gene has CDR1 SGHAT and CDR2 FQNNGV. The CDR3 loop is CASSLIGTGDTEAFF. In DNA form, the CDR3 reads TGTGCCAGCAGCTTAATTGGGACAGGGGACACTGAAGCTTTCTTT.

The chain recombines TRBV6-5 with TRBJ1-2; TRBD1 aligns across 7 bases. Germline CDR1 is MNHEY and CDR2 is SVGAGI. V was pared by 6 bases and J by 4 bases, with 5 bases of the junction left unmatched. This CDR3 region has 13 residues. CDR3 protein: CASSRDSIYGYTF. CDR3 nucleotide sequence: TGTGCCAGCAGCCGGGACAGCATCTATGGCTACACCTTC.

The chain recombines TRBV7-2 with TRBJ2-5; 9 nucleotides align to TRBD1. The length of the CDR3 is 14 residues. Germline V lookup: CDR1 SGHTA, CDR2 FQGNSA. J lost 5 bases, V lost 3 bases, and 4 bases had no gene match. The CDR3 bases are TGTGCCAGCAGCTTTGACAGGGGGGAGGAGACCCAGTACTTC. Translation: CASSFDRGEETQYF.

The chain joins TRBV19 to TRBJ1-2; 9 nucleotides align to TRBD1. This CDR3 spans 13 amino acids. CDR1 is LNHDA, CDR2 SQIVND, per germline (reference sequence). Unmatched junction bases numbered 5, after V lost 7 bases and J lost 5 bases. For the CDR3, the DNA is TGTGCCAGTACCCCGGACAGGGGATATGGCTACACCTTC. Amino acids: CASTPDRGYGYTF.

CDR3 bases: TGTGCCAGCAGTGCCCCAGCGAGCTCTGGAAACACCATATATTTT. It specifies CASSAPASSGNTIYF. V usage is TRBV28 and J usage is TRBJ1-3; no clear D gene. Per the germline V gene, CDR1 is MDHEN and CDR2 is SYDVKM. The germline V and J ends were trimmed by 5 bases and 0 bases, with 11 bases remaining between them. This CDR3 has 15 amino acids.

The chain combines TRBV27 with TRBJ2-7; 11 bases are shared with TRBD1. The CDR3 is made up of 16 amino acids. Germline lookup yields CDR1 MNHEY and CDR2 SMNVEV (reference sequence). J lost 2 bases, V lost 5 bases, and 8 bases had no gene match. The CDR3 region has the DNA TGTGCCAGCAGTCCCCTGTCGGGACAGGGGGCCTACGAGCAGTACGTC. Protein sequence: CASSPLSGQGAYEQYV.

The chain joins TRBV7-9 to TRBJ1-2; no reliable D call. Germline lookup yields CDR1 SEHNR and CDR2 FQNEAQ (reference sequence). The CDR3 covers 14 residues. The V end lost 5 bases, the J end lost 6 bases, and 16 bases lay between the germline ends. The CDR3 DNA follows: TGTGCCAGCAGCCCTGAAGTAGTCCAAAATGGCTACACCTTC. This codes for CASSPEVVQNGYTF. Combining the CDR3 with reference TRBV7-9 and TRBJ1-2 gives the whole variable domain DTGVSQNPRHKITKRGQNVTFRCDPISEHNRLYWYRQTLGQGPEFLTYFQNEAQLEKSRLLSDRFSAERPKGSFSTLEIQRTEQGDSAMYLCASSPEVVQNGYTFGSGTRLTVV.

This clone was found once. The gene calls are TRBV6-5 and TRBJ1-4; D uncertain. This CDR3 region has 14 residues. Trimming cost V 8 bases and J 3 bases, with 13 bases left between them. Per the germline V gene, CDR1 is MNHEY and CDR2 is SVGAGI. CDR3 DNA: TGTGCCAGCGGGGAACCGGGGTCTAATGAAAAACTGTTTTTT. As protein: CASGEPGSNEKLFF.

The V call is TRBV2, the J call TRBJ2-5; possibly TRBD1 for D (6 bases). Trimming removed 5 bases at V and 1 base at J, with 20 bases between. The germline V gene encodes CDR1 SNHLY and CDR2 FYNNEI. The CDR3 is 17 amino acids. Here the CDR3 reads CASSSNRVGSGQETQYF. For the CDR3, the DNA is TGTGCCAGCAGTTCCAACAGGGTAGGCAGTGGCCAAGAGACCCAGTACTTC.

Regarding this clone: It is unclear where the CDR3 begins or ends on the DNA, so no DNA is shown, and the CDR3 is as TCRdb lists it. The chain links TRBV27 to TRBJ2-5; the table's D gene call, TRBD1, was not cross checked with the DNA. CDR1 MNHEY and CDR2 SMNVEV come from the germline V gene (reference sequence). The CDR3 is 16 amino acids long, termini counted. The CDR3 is CASSSSAGERQETQYF.